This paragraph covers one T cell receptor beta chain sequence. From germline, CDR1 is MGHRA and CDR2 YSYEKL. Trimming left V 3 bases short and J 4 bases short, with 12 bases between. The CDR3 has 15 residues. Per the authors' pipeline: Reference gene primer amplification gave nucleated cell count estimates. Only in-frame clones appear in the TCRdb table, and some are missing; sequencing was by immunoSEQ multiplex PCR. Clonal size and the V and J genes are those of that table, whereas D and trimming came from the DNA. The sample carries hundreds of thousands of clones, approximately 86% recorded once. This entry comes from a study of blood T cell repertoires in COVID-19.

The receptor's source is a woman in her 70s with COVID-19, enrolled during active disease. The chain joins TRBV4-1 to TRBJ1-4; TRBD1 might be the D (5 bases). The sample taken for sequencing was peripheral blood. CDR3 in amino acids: CASSQGTGLNEKLFF. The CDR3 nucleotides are TGCGCCAGCAGCCAGGGGACTGGACTTAATGAAAAACTGTTTTTT.